The T cell receptor beta chain under discussion was sequenced for a study of shared clonotypes between healthy human individuals. Study-level information: A donor's plate count was three for CD4 naive and three for CD4 memory; CD8 naive had two and CD8 memory one. Study observations and caveats: The diversity represented, both genetic and in exposure history, was limited by few donors.

V was shortened by 5 bases and J by 0 bases, with 16 bases between the two germline ends. The CDR3 totals 16 residues. Germline assignment: CDR1 SGHVS and CDR2 FQNEAQ. Turning to this clone: Its antigen is currently unknown.

Profiled with immunoSEQ multiplex PCR; TCRdb holds only in-frame clones, not every one. The sample yields 2 million to 2.5 million clones, 85% to 95% seen once. J is TRBJ1-1 and V is TRBV7-8; D gene ambiguous. The sequence was obtained from a man between 18 and 29 years old in good health. Some clones in this sample may be carry-over from other donors' samples. Sequencing was carried out using naive CD4+ T cells from PBMCs. Subset specified: CD45RA+ positively selected. The DNA of the CDR3 is TGTGCCAGCAGCCACCTTATTAGTCGCCTGAACACTGAAGCTTTCTTT. This sequence encodes CASSHLISRLNTEAFF.